The present T cell receptor beta chain was sequenced within a study of blood T cell repertoires in COVID-19. At the level of the study: The analysed material was cDNA or gDNA that came from T cells, B-cell-depleted T cells, or PBMCs.

V was pared by 5 bases and J by 1 base, with 27 bases between. Germline V gene data show CDR1 as SGHKS and CDR2 as YYEKEE (reference sequence). This CDR3 spans 19 amino acids. As handled by the study authors: Estimated nucleated cell counts came from reference gene primer amplification. Assay: immunoSEQ multiplex PCR; the TCRdb copy retains only in-frame clones and omits some. V and J calls plus clone size are reproduced from that table; the DNA served to infer D and trimming. This sample has 250,000 to 400,000 clones, with about 90% found just once. In Seattle, patients joined the study during active infection and were tracked longitudinally.

This sequence joins TRBV5-5 and TRBJ1-2; no clear D gene. The sample consisted of peripheral blood. This receptor was taken from a woman under 40 with COVID-19, enrolled during active disease. The CDR3 protein is CASSTFTGLHQLRNYGYTF. CDR3 DNA: TGTGCCAGCAGTACTTTTACGGGTTTACATCAACTTCGTAACTATGGCTACACCTTC.